The next 7 T cell receptor beta chains were all read from a single sample in a study of blood T cell repertoires in COVID-19. Data came from immunoSEQ multiplex PCR; TCRdb stores just in-frame clones and leaves some out. The sample shows around 250,000 clones, roughly 89% of them seen only once. Sequenced: PBMCs or T cells enriched from blood (not recorded which). Receptors originate from a woman in her 30s who had recovered from COVID-19.

V and J are TRBV7-3 and TRBJ2-7, with D tentatively TRBD2 (7 bases). The germline V gene encodes CDR1 SGHTA and CDR2 FQGTGA. The germline V and J ends were trimmed by 0 bases and 3 bases, with 12 bases remaining between them. This CDR3 region has 15 residues. This CDR3 reads CASSLTGGTSYEQYF. The CDR3 DNA reads as TGTGCCAGCAGCTTAACGGGAGGGACAAGCTACGAGCAGTACTTC.

DNA of the CDR3: TGTGCCAGTACTCAGGTCGGAGGCTTAAGCAATCAGCCCCAGCATTTT. Protein product: CASTQVGGLSNQPQHF. The chain is built from TRBV19 and TRBJ1-5; D is unresolved. V was pared by 7 bases and J by 1 base, with 17 bases between. This CDR3 has 16 amino acids. In germline, CDR1 is LNHDA, CDR2 SQIVND (reference sequence).

This chain connects TRBV15 to TRBJ2-7, with unresolved D. This CDR3 region has 12 residues. Trimming shortened V by 1 base and J by 4 bases, and 5 bases separated the two germline ends. From germline, CDR1 is LNHNV and CDR2 YYDKDF (reference sequence). CDR3 in DNA: TGTGCCACCAGCAGAGGAGCATACGAGCAGTACTTC. Its protein is CATSRGAYEQYF. The variable domain in full, with the rest retrieved from reference TRBV15 and TRBJ2-7, is DAMVIQNPRYQVTQFGKPVTLSCSQTLNHNVMYWYQQKSSQAPKLLFHYYDKDFNNEADTPDNFQSRRPNTSFCFLDIRSPGLGDTAMYLCATSRGAYEQYFGPGTRLTVT.

V usage is TRBV19 and J usage is TRBJ2-2, with TRBD2 matching 7 bases. The CDR3 covers 18 residues. With V trimmed by 2 bases and J by 5 bases, 14 bases remained unmatched. The germline gives CDR1 LNHDA, CDR2 SQIVND (reference sequence). Here the CDR3 DNA reads TGTGCCAGTAGTATACTCGAAGGGAGGGCCCGAGGAACCGGGGAGCTGTTTTTT. Its translation: CASSILEGRARGTGELFF.

This chain uses TRBV5-6 with TRBJ1-5, with D uncertain. The V end was cut by 0 bases, the J end by 2 bases, with 9 bases between. CDR1 SGHDT and CDR2 YYEEEE come from the germline V gene. This CDR3 region has 15 residues. The CDR3 coding sequence is TGTGCCAGCAGCTTGGGAGGGTTCGGCAATCAGCCCCAGCATTTT. It translates to CASSLGGFGNQPQHF. The full variable domain, its missing parts supplied by reference TRBV5-6 and TRBJ1-5, is DAGVTQSPTHLIKTRGQQVTLRCSPKSGHDTVSWYQQALGQGPQFIFQYYEEEERQRGNFPDRFSGHQFPNYSSELNVNALLLGDSALYLCASSLGGFGNQPQHFGDGTRLSIL.

This chain links TRBV19 with TRBJ2-6; 9 bases agree with TRBD1. The CDR3 is made up of 17 amino acids. Germline loops: CDR1 LNHDA, CDR2 SQIVND (reference sequence). V dropped 5 bases and J dropped 0; count of bases not matched to a gene: 5. DNA for the CDR3: TGTGCCAGTAGTGGGACAGGGAAGGCCTCTGGGGCCAACGTCCTGACTTTC. Protein sequence: CASSGTGKASGANVLTF.

The chain employs TRBV10-3 and TRBJ1-4; perhaps TRBD1 as D (6 bases). V gave up 5 bases and J gave up 5 bases, with 9 bases separating them. Germline assignment: CDR1 ENHRY and CDR2 SYGVKD. The CDR3 is made up of 13 amino acids. The CDR3 is CAISRTANEKLFF. CDR3 in DNA: TGTGCCATCAGTCGGACAGCGAATGAAAAACTGTTTTTT.